These T cell receptor beta chains were read from a single sample in a study of blood T cell repertoires in COVID-19. Clones were sequenced by immunoSEQ multiplex PCR, and TCRdb holds only the in-frame ones, with some missing. Among 150,000 or so clones listed, approximately 80% were seen once. What was sequenced was peripheral blood. These TCRs come from a woman older than 75 with active or convalescent COVID-19. Each CDR3 is given with its conserved first and last residue. The order of the fields is D gene, V gene, clone size, J gene, CDR3 protein, CDR3 DNA. D genes are given only for firm matches. Not all rows give a size; the values are once, few, many and, for expanded clones, a class.

D gene: NA; V gene: TRBV27; clone size: NA; J gene: TRBJ1-5; CDR3 protein: CASSDRPMNNQPQHF; CDR3 DNA: TGTGCCAGCAGTGACAGACCGATGAACAATCAGCCCCAGCATTTT
D gene: TRBD2; V gene: TRBV7-9; clone size: NA; J gene: TRBJ2-7; CDR3 protein: CASSSGTSGGMIYEQYF; CDR3 DNA: TGTGCCAGCAGCTCTGGGACTAGCGGGGGAATGATCTACGAGCAGTACTTC
D gene: TRBD1; V gene: TRBV7-9; clone size: NA; J gene: TRBJ1-1; CDR3 protein: CASSFQGANTEAFF; CDR3 DNA: TGTGCCAGCAGCTTCCAGGGGGCGAACACTGAAGCTTTCTTT
D gene: TRBD1; V gene: TRBV28; clone size: few; J gene: TRBJ2-7; CDR3 protein: CASSRTGTGGYEQYF; CDR3 DNA: TGTGCCAGCAGTCGGACCGGGACAGGGGGCTACGAGCAGTACTTC
D gene: TRBD2; V gene: TRBV20-1; clone size: NA; J gene: TRBJ2-1; CDR3 protein: CSAVAGSEQFF; CDR3 DNA: TGCAGTGCAGTAGCGGGGTCTGAGCAGTTCTTC
D gene: TRBD1; V gene: TRBV25-1; clone size: NA; J gene: TRBJ1-5; CDR3 protein: CASSEFLGGRSNQPQHF; CDR3 DNA: TGTGCCAGCAGTGAATTTTTAGGGGGCAGAAGCAATCAGCCCCAGCATTTT
D gene: NA; V gene: TRBV3-1/TRBV3-2; clone size: NA; J gene: TRBJ2-7; CDR3 protein: CASSQVAGTYEQYF; CDR3 DNA: TGTGCCAGCAGCCAAGTAGCAGGGACCTACGAGCAGTACTTC
D gene: NA; V gene: TRBV28; clone size: NA; J gene: TRBJ1-1; CDR3 protein: CASRPRGSMNTEAFF; CDR3 DNA: TGTGCCAGCAGACCCCGGGGTTCCATGAACACTGAAGCTTTCTTT
D gene: NA; V gene: TRBV7-9; clone size: NA; J gene: TRBJ2-7; CDR3 protein: CASSSIPGTYEQYF; CDR3 DNA: TGTGCCAGCAGCTCCATCCCAGGGACCTACGAGCAGTACTTC
D gene: NA; V gene: TRBV24-1; clone size: NA; J gene: TRBJ1-3; CDR3 protein: CATRTLPGAGNTIYF; CDR3 DNA: TGTGCCACCAGAACCCTTCCAGGGGCTGGAAACACCATATATTTT
D gene: NA; V gene: TRBV3-1/TRBV3-2; clone size: NA; J gene: TRBJ1-4; CDR3 protein: CASSQDGGRANEKLFF; CDR3 DNA: TGTGCCAGCAGCCAAGATGGCGGGCGAGCTAATGAAAAACTGTTTTTT
D gene: NA; V gene: TRBV4-3; clone size: NA; J gene: TRBJ1-2; CDR3 protein: CASSQDWGGGYTF; CDR3 DNA: TGCGCCAGCAGCCAAGATTGGGGGGGAGGCTACACCTTC
D gene: NA; V gene: TRBV7-3; clone size: few; J gene: TRBJ1-2; CDR3 protein: CASSSQGNSGGYTF; CDR3 DNA: TGTGCCAGCAGCTCCCAGGGGAATTCAGGCGGCTACACCTTC
D gene: TRBD1; V gene: TRBV7-9; clone size: NA; J gene: TRBJ2-1; CDR3 protein: CASIGQGNYNEQFF; CDR3 DNA: TGTGCCAGCATCGGACAGGGAAACTACAATGAGCAGTTCTTC
D gene: TRBD2; V gene: TRBV25-1; clone size: NA; J gene: TRBJ2-3; CDR3 protein: CASSDPGLVPDTQYF; CDR3 DNA: TGTGCCAGCAGTGACCCGGGACTAGTGCCAGATACGCAGTATTTT
D gene: NA; V gene: TRBV30; clone size: few; J gene: TRBJ1-1; CDR3 protein: CAWSFNLNTEAFF; CDR3 DNA: TGTGCCTGGAGTTTCAACTTGAACACTGAAGCTTTCTTT
D gene: NA; V gene: TRBV5-6; clone size: many; J gene: TRBJ2-7; CDR3 protein: CASSEGGGRESYEQYF; CDR3 DNA: TGTGCCAGCAGCGAGGGAGGCGGCAGAGAATCCTACGAGCAGTACTTC
D gene: NA; V gene: TRBV14; clone size: few; J gene: TRBJ2-7; CDR3 protein: CASSWSPSSYEQYF; CDR3 DNA: TGTGCCAGCAGCTGGTCTCCCAGCTCCTACGAGCAGTACTTC
D gene: TRBD2; V gene: TRBV4-2; clone size: once; J gene: TRBJ2-1; CDR3 protein: CASSPRLAGGPYNEQFF; CDR3 DNA: TGTGCCAGCAGCCCCCGACTAGCGGGGGGGCCATACAATGAGCAGTTCTTC
D gene: NA; V gene: TRBV27; clone size: NA; J gene: TRBJ1-5; CDR3 protein: CASRRQQGSNQPQHF; CDR3 DNA: TGTGCCAGCAGACGCCAACAGGGTAGCAATCAGCCCCAGCATTTT
D gene: NA; V gene: TRBV11-2; clone size: NA; J gene: TRBJ2-2; CDR3 protein: CASRRRGLRTGELFF; CDR3 DNA: TGTGCCAGCAGACGGAGGGGTTTGCGCACCGGGGAGCTGTTTTTT
D gene: NA; V gene: TRBV6-5; clone size: NA; J gene: TRBJ2-3; CDR3 protein: CASRAGTDTQYF; CDR3 DNA: TGTGCCAGCAGAGCCGGCACAGATACGCAGTATTTT
D gene: NA; V gene: TRBV18; clone size: few; J gene: TRBJ1-1; CDR3 protein: CASSPELRSTEAFF; CDR3 DNA: TGTGCCAGCTCACCAGAGTTGCGTAGCACTGAAGCTTTCTTT
D gene: TRBD1; V gene: TRBV5-1; clone size: NA; J gene: TRBJ2-5; CDR3 protein: CASSDLDRVEETQYF; CDR3 DNA: TGCGCCAGCAGTGATCTGGACAGGGTAGAAGAGACCCAGTACTTC
D gene: TRBD1; V gene: TRBV11-2; clone size: NA; J gene: TRBJ1-1; CDR3 protein: CASSSETGITEAFF; CDR3 DNA: TGTGCCAGCAGCTCCGAGACAGGGATCACTGAAGCTTTCTTT
D gene: NA; V gene: TRBV7-3; clone size: NA; J gene: TRBJ2-7; CDR3 protein: CASSPRPGSEQYF; CDR3 DNA: TGTGCCAGCAGCCCCCGTCCAGGCTCCGAGCAGTACTTC
D gene: TRBD1; V gene: TRBV7-2; clone size: NA; J gene: TRBJ2-5; CDR3 protein: CASGRDRQETQYF; CDR3 DNA: TGTGCCAGCGGACGGGACAGGCAAGAGACCCAGTACTTC
D gene: NA; V gene: TRBV4-1; clone size: NA; J gene: TRBJ1-2; CDR3 protein: CASSQGRFGGYTF; CDR3 DNA: TGCGCCAGCAGCCAAGGCAGGTTCGGTGGCTACACCTTC
D gene: NA; V gene: TRBV4-2; clone size: once; J gene: TRBJ2-7; CDR3 protein: CASSQGGLNIYEQYF; CDR3 DNA: TGTGCCAGCAGCCAGGGGGGACTGAACATCTACGAGCAGTACTTC
D gene: TRBD2; V gene: TRBV29-1; clone size: NA; J gene: TRBJ2-7; CDR3 protein: CSDLTSGGAYEQYF; CDR3 DNA: TGCAGCGACCTGACTAGCGGGGGGGCCTACGAGCAGTACTTC
D gene: TRBD1; V gene: TRBV4-1; clone size: NA; J gene: TRBJ1-2; CDR3 protein: CASSQGPGQGLYGYTF; CDR3 DNA: TGCGCCAGCAGCCAAGGCCCCGGACAGGGGCTCTATGGCTACACCTTC
D gene: TRBD1; V gene: TRBV7-2; clone size: few; J gene: TRBJ1-3; CDR3 protein: CASSLVRGSSGNTIYF; CDR3 DNA: TGTGCCAGCAGCTTAGTCAGGGGGAGCTCTGGAAACACCATATATTTT
D gene: NA; V gene: TRBV4-1; clone size: NA; J gene: TRBJ2-1; CDR3 protein: CASSQDLAGRTLSPYNEQFF; CDR3 DNA: TGCGCCAGCAGCCAAGACTTGGCGGGGAGGACCCTAAGTCCCTACAATGAGCAGTTCTTC
D gene: NA; V gene: TRBV29-1; clone size: NA; J gene: TRBJ2-1; CDR3 protein: CSVAYPGVGYNEQFF; CDR3 DNA: TGCAGCGTTGCTTACCCCGGGGTCGGATACAATGAGCAGTTCTTC
D gene: TRBD1; V gene: TRBV4-1; clone size: few; J gene: TRBJ1-2; CDR3 protein: CASTEVGQGSYGYTF; CDR3 DNA: TGCGCCAGCACTGAGGTGGGACAGGGAAGCTATGGCTACACCTTC
D gene: NA; V gene: TRBV19; clone size: NA; J gene: TRBJ2-2; CDR3 protein: CAIPPGLRGGELFF; CDR3 DNA: TGTGCCATACCTCCGGGGCTCCGGGGGGGGGAGCTGTTTTTT
D gene: NA; V gene: TRBV23-1; clone size: NA; J gene: TRBJ1-5; CDR3 protein: CASSQSKGDVNQPQHF; CDR3 DNA: TGCGCCAGCAGTCAATCGAAAGGGGATGTCAATCAGCCCCAGCATTTT
D gene: NA; V gene: TRBV6-5; clone size: NA; J gene: TRBJ2-5; CDR3 protein: CASSYFRGQETQYF; CDR3 DNA: TGTGCCAGCAGTTATTTTCGGGGGCAAGAGACCCAGTACTTC
D gene: TRBD1; V gene: TRBV15; clone size: NA; J gene: TRBJ1-5; CDR3 protein: CATSRIRQGYSNQPQHF; CDR3 DNA: TGTGCCACCAGCAGGATAAGACAGGGATATAGCAATCAGCCCCAGCATTTT
D gene: TRBD1; V gene: TRBV18; clone size: NA; J gene: TRBJ1-1; CDR3 protein: CASSPQAGGAFTEAFF; CDR3 DNA: TGTGCCAGCTCACCGCAGGCAGGGGGCGCTTTTACTGAAGCTTTCTTT
D gene: TRBD2; V gene: TRBV4-2; clone size: once; J gene: TRBJ2-7; CDR3 protein: CASSQDHVSGGSSYEQYF; CDR3 DNA: TGTGCCAGCAGCCAAGACCATGTTAGCGGGGGCAGTAGTTACGAGCAGTACTTC
D gene: NA; V gene: TRBV5-1; clone size: NA; J gene: TRBJ2-1; CDR3 protein: CASSPGDFGYNEQFF; CDR3 DNA: TGCGCCTCCTCCCCGGGAGACTTTGGCTACAATGAGCAGTTCTTC
D gene: NA; V gene: TRBV30; clone size: NA; J gene: TRBJ1-6; CDR3 protein: CAWSPTRGALGNSPLHF; CDR3 DNA: TGTGCCTGGAGTCCCACACGGGGGGCTCTCGGTAATTCACCCCTCCACTTT
D gene: NA; V gene: TRBV28; clone size: NA; J gene: TRBJ2-2; CDR3 protein: CASSFGPGELFF; CDR3 DNA: TGTGCCAGCAGTTTTGGGCCCGGGGAGCTGTTTTTT
D gene: NA; V gene: TRBV9; clone size: NA; J gene: TRBJ2-1; CDR3 protein: CASSVTGGLYNEQFF; CDR3 DNA: TGTGCCAGCAGCGTAACGGGGGGCCTGTACAATGAGCAGTTCTTC
D gene: TRBD1; V gene: TRBV7-2; clone size: NA; J gene: TRBJ2-1; CDR3 protein: CASSLNRGDEQFF; CDR3 DNA: TGTGCCAGCAGCCTTAACAGGGGCGATGAGCAGTTCTTC
D gene: TRBD1; V gene: TRBV2; clone size: NA; J gene: TRBJ2-7; CDR3 protein: CASSRDRALEQYF; CDR3 DNA: TGTGCCAGCAGTCGTGACAGGGCCCTCGAGCAGTACTTC
D gene: NA; V gene: TRBV9; clone size: NA; J gene: TRBJ2-7; CDR3 protein: CASSVGTSFSYEQYF; CDR3 DNA: TGTGCCAGCAGCGTAGGAACATCCTTCTCCTACGAGCAGTACTTC
D gene: NA; V gene: TRBV4-3; clone size: NA; J gene: TRBJ2-1; CDR3 protein: CASSQESGVTGNEQFF; CDR3 DNA: TGCGCCAGCAGCCAAGAGTCGGGGGTCACCGGGAATGAGCAGTTCTTC
D gene: NA; V gene: TRBV7-2; clone size: NA; J gene: TRBJ2-7; CDR3 protein: CASTQSRGYEQYF; CDR3 DNA: TGTGCCAGCACCCAAAGCCGGGGGTACGAGCAGTACTTC
D gene: NA; V gene: TRBV5-6; clone size: NA; J gene: TRBJ2-3; CDR3 protein: CASSLGLPGDTQYF; CDR3 DNA: TGTGCCAGCAGCCTAGGACTACCCGGGGATACGCAGTATTTT
D gene: NA; V gene: TRBV28; clone size: NA; J gene: TRBJ1-2; CDR3 protein: CASSLSGWDGYTF; CDR3 DNA: TGTGCCAGCAGTTTGTCAGGGTGGGATGGCTACACCTTC